The 17 T cell receptor beta chains below all came from one sample that was sequenced in a study of T cell changes during pregnancy in multiple sclerosis. Method: immunoSEQ multiplex PCR; TCRdb's copy keeps in-frame clones and lacks some. The profile shows roughly 41,000 clones, 90% of them singletons. This sample comprised CD8+ T cells from peripheral blood mononuclear cells, obtained in the third trimester of pregnancy. The receptors were sampled from a female donor with multiple sclerosis, enrolled in a pregnancy study.

This clone was found once. This chain links TRBV9 with TRBJ2-5, with a possible D match to TRBD2 (6 bases). Per germline, CDR1 SGDLS and CDR2 YYNGEE. V lost 3 bases and J 5 bases, leaving 20 bases between the germline ends. This CDR3 comprises 16 residues. CDR3 amino acids: CASSALAREAAETQYF. DNA for the CDR3: TGTGCCAGCAGCGCCCTAGCGAGAGAGGCTGCGGAGACCCAGTACTTC. Using reference TRBV9 and TRBJ2-5 for the parts outside the CDR3, the full variable domain is DSGVTQTPKHLITATGQRVTLRCSPRSGDLSVYWYQQSLDQGLQFLIQYYNGEERAKGNILERFSAQQFPDLHSELNLSSLELGDSALYFCASSALAREAAETQYFGPGTRLLVL.

The V and J genes are TRBV27 and TRBJ2-7; the D gene is possibly TRBD2 (6 bases). CDR1 and CDR2 from the germline V gene are MNHEY and SMNVEV (reference sequence). V was clipped by 4 bases and J by 5 bases, with 15 bases between them. This CDR3 is built from 14 residues. CDR3 sequence reads: CASSWARTGDEQYF. The CDR3, as DNA: TGTGCCAGCAGTTGGGCTAGGACGGGGGACGAGCAGTACTTC.

The V call is TRBV13, the J call TRBJ1-3; unclear D gene. V lost 0 bases, J lost 0 bases, and 3 bases lay in between. The CDR3 loop spans 14 amino acids. Per the germline V gene, CDR1 is PRHDT and CDR2 is FYEKMQ (reference sequence). The CDR3 DNA follows: TGTGCCAGCAGCTTAGGCAGCTCTGGAAACACCATATATTTT. Residues: CASSLGSSGNTIYF.

This chain uses TRBV19 with TRBJ1-1, with D perhaps matching TRBD1 (6 bases). The germline V gene encodes CDR1 LNHDA and CDR2 SQIVND (reference sequence). The CDR3 has 14 amino acids. V was clipped by 7 bases and J by 5 bases, with 17 bases between them. This CDR3 reads CASIPQGPGTEAFF. CDR3 in DNA: TGTGCCAGTATCCCACAGGGACCTGGGACTGAAGCTTTCTTT.

This sequence joins TRBV7-9 and TRBJ1-4, with 8 bases that match TRBD1. The V gene's germline CDR1 is SEHNR and CDR2 FQNEAQ (reference sequence). There are 12 residues in the CDR3. With 5 bases clipped from V and 11 bases from J, the junction kept 4 bases outside the gene matches. The CDR3 loop is CASSVQGGKLFF. CDR3 bases: TGTGCCAGCAGCGTACAGGGGGGGAAACTGTTTTTT.

The chain carries TRBV9 and TRBJ2-1, with 9 bases aligning to TRBD2. This CDR3 region has 16 residues. CDR1 and CDR2 (germline): SGDLS, YYNGEE. V gave up 4 bases and J gave up 5 bases; unmatched junction bases: 10. CDR3 DNA sequence: TGTGCCAGCAGCCATCCCTTAGCGGGGGCCGACAATGAGCAGTTCTTC. Its protein is CASSHPLAGADNEQFF.

As for this clone: The junction departs from the called germline gene at one end, perhaps through a read error. This chain uses TRBV10-3 with TRBJ1-6, with 7 bases matching TRBD1. CDR1 ENHRY and CDR2 SYGVKD come from the germline V gene. The CDR3 has 16 residues. This CDR3 is CASSKLQGLGNSPLHF. The CDR3 DNA reads as TGTGCCAGCAGTAAATTACAGGGGTTAGGTAATTCACCCCTCCACTTT.

A note on this clone: An end of the junction does not agree with germline; a read error may underlie this. The rearrangement joins TRBV7-9 to TRBJ2-3; TRBD1 or TRBD2 may be the D gene (6 bases each). This CDR3 spans 14 amino acids. The germline CDR1 and CDR2 sequences are SEHNR and FQNEAQ (reference sequence). The CDR3 sequence is CASRLGGREDTQYF. The CDR3 DNA reads as TGTGCCAGCCGCTTAGGGGGACGGGAGGATACGCAGTATTTT.

The chain joins TRBV2 to TRBJ1-1; possible D gene TRBD1, 5 bases. The CDR3 is made up of 13 amino acids. The germline CDR1 and CDR2 sequences are SNHLY and FYNNEI. V shed 3 bases and J shed 3 bases, with 8 bases lying between them. CDR3: CASSDRAYTEAFF. In DNA form, the CDR3 reads TGTGCCAGCAGTGACAGGGCGTACACTGAAGCTTTCTTT.

J is TRBJ1-4 and V is TRBV4-2; no firm D call. The CDR3 is 14 amino acids. Germline CDR1 and CDR2: LGHNA and YNFKEQ. V shed 3 bases and J shed 8 bases, with 13 bases lying between them. Here the CDR3 DNA reads TGTGCCAGCAGCCATCGGGAGGGCGAGGAAAAACTGTTTTTT. It codes for CASSHREGEEKLFF.

The chain links TRBV4-3 to TRBJ1-2; weak D call: TRBD1 (5 bases). CDR1 and CDR2 (germline): LGHNA, YSLEER. The V and J ends lost 0 bases and 4 bases respectively, with 12 bases between them. The CDR3 is 15 residues long. CDR3 in DNA: TGCGCCAGCAGCCAAGATACCAGGGAGGGCTATGGCTACACCTTC. As protein: CASSQDTREGYGYTF.

This chain uses TRBV10-3 with TRBJ2-1, with D uncertain. V lost 5 bases, J lost 0 bases, and 17 bases lay in between. The germline CDR1 and CDR2 sequences are ENHRY and SYGVKD. This CDR3 comprises 17 residues. CDR3 in amino acids: CAISPDGIRSSYNEQFF. The CDR3, as DNA: TGTGCCATCAGTCCAGACGGCATACGGAGCTCCTACAATGAGCAGTTCTTC.

The V gene is TRBV5-4, the J gene TRBJ1-6; 8 nucleotides agree with TRBD1. V was clipped by 10 bases and J by 5 bases; unmatched bases: 11. Germline CDR1 reads SGHNT; CDR2 reads YYREEE (reference sequence). This CDR3 spans 15 amino acids. The CDR3 DNA reads as TGTGCCCCTGTGAGGGACAGGATTAATAATTCACCCCTCCACTTT. This encodes CAPVRDRINNSPLHF.

The chain carries TRBV18 and TRBJ2-5, with 12 bases matching TRBD2. Germline CDR1 is KGHSH and CDR2 is LQKENI. The junction had 7 bases not matched to a gene; V was cut back by 3 bases and J by 5 bases. The length of the CDR3 is 16 residues. The CDR3 nucleotides read TGTGCCAGCTCACCCTCGACTAGCGGGAGCCAGGAGACCCAGTACTTC. It is translated as CASSPSTSGSQETQYF.

The genes are TRBV11-2 and TRBJ1-3; D not resolved. The germline V gene encodes CDR1 SGHAT and CDR2 FQNNGV. Trimming removed 5 bases at V and 6 bases at J, with 17 bases between. The CDR3 is 15 amino acids. In DNA, the CDR3 is TGTGCCAGCAGCCCACAGCCCGCTCTGGAAAACACCATATATTTT. This sequence encodes CASSPQPALENTIYF. Combining the CDR3 with reference TRBV11-2 and TRBJ1-3 gives the whole variable domain EAGVAQSPRYKIIEKRQSVAFWCNPISGHATLYWYQQILGQGPKLLIQFQNNGVVDDSQLPKDRFSAERLKGVDSTLKIQPAKLEDSAVYLCASSPQPALENTIYFGEGSWLTVV.

V gene TRBV11-2 combines with J gene TRBJ2-1; 9 bases agree with TRBD1. Per the germline V gene, CDR1 is SGHAT and CDR2 is FQNNGV. The CDR3 consists of 16 residues. V gave up 5 bases and J gave up 5 bases; unmatched junction bases: 10. The CDR3 loop is CASSLITGGADNEQFF. CDR3 bases: TGTGCCAGCAGCCTGATCACAGGGGGCGCGGACAATGAGCAGTTCTTC.

The gene calls are TRBV30 and TRBJ2-1; tentative D call: TRBD2 (6 bases). Trimming took off 2 bases at V and 3 bases at J, with 8 bases between the two ends. This CDR3 has 13 residues. CDR1 GTSNPN and CDR2 SVGIG come from the germline V gene (reference sequence). This CDR3 reads CAWSLADYNEQFF. In DNA form, the CDR3 reads TGTGCCTGGAGTTTAGCGGACTACAATGAGCAGTTCTTC.